This T cell receptor (beta chain) came from a study of OX40 agonist ivuxolimab in advanced cancers. Study-level information: There were three patients with partial responses, one having hepatocellular carcinoma and two cutaneous melanoma. Study-level results: Among T cells, CD8+ cells averaged more expanded clones than CD4+ cells. At 0.1 to 3.0 mg/kg and by week 6, clonal expansion occurred in CD4+ and CD8+ blood T cells.

The V segment lost 0 bases and the J segment 4 bases; nucleotides outside the gene matches: 4. This CDR3 has 15 residues. Germline CDR1 SGHRS, CDR2 YFSETQ. Using immunoSEQ multiplex PCR, the repertoire was profiled, and TCRdb retains in-frame clones only, with some absent. The data contain more than 20,000 clones, under 95% of them singletons. This clone was detected only a few times. Its antigen is currently unknown. At baseline, cycle 4 day 1, and cycle 7 day 1, blood was sampled. The sample consisted of CD4+ or CD8+ T cells sorted from blood, taken in a trial of the OX40 agonist ivuxolimab. The sequence derives from an adult with an advanced solid tumor such as melanoma, head and neck, liver or kidney cancer. This chain uses TRBV5-1 with TRBJ2-3; 8 bases map to TRBD2. CDR3 sequence reads: CASSLVGGAADTQYF. CDR3 coding DNA: TGCGCCAGCAGCTTGGTCGGGGGGGCCGCAGATACGCAGTATTTT.